Listed below are T cell receptor beta chains from one sample, sequenced in a study of T cells in Graves' hyperthyroidism and ophthalmopathy. One entry per CDR3 protein, called by TCRdb with MiXCR from the multiplex PCR reads. The sample has 350,000 to 500,000 distinct CDR3 sequences; approximately 14% are singletons. Sequenced input: blood. The receptor source for this set is a woman younger than 35 with Graves' hyperthyroidism. CDR3s include the opening cysteine and the closing phenylalanine or tryptophan. A D gene is named only where the DNA matches it firmly. Expanded clones are given a class, and other clones once, few, many or no size at all.

D gene,clone size,V gene,J gene,CDR3 DNA,CDR3 protein
TRBD2,few,TRBV6-1,TRBJ2-2,TGTGCCAGCAGTGAGTTAGCGGGAGAGAGCACCGGGGAGCTGTTTTTT,CASSELAGESTGELFF
TRBD1,many,TRBV20-1,TRBJ2-1,TGCAGTGCTAGAGAAGGGGGCGAGAATGAGCAGTTCTTC,CSAREGGENEQFF
-,-,TRBV14,TRBJ1-1,TGTGCCAGCAGCCAAGATCGGGGGGCTGAAGCTTTCTTT,CASSQDRGAEAFF
TRBD2,-,TRBV5-1,TRBJ2-6,TGCGCCAGCAGCTTATTCCAGGCTAGCGGGAAGACTTCTGGGGCCAACGTCCTGACTTTC,CASSLFQASGKTSGANVLTF
-,many,TRBV20-1,TRBJ2-6,TGCAGTGCCCGTACTGGTAAACCCTCCTCTGGGGCCAACGTCCTGACTTTC,CSARTGKPSSGANVLTF
TRBD1,many,TRBV12-3/TRBV12-4,TRBJ1-5,TGTGCCAGCAGTTTACGCACAGGGGATCAGCCCCAGCATTTT,CASSLRTGDQPQHF
TRBD2,many,TRBV6-1,TRBJ2-7,TGTGCCAGCAGTTACGGCGCCTTCATGAGCGGGAGCTACGAGCAGTACTTC,CASSYGAFMSGSYEQYF
-,many,TRBV28,TRBJ2-7,TGTGCCAGCAGCCTCCCCCCCGGGAGTTCCTACGAGCAGTACTTC,CASSLPPGSSYEQYF
-,many,TRBV15,TRBJ1-1,TGTGCCACTCGAGCCTCTACGACTGAAGCTTTCTTT,CATRASTTEAFF
-,many,TRBV2,TRBJ1-1,TGTGCCAGCCAGAGAAGAAACACTGAAGCTTTCTTT,CASQRRNTEAFF
TRBD1,-,TRBV7-9,TRBJ1-1,TGTGCCAGCAGCGCACGGACAGGGGGGAACACTGAAGCTTTCTTT,CASSARTGGNTEAFF
-,-,TRBV29-1,TRBJ2-3,TGCAGCGTTGGGTATGGCGGAACGAGCACAGATACGCAGTATTTT,CSVGYGGTSTDTQYF
-,many,TRBV28,TRBJ2-1,TGTGCCAGCAGTCTAGGGGAGGGACAGGTGGGCAATGAGCAGTTCTTC,CASSLGEGQVGNEQFF
-,few,TRBV29-1,TRBJ2-7,TGCAGCGTTGTCGGGGGCGCCTACGAGCAGTACTTC,CSVVGGAYEQYF
-,many,TRBV12-5,TRBJ1-5,TGTGCTAGTGAATCAGGGTTCCGCAATCAGCCCCAGCATTTT,CASESGFRNQPQHF
TRBD1,few,TRBV5-4,TRBJ2-1,TGTGCCAGCAGCTCCGGGACAGTTCCCTACAATGAGCAGTTCTTC,CASSSGTVPYNEQFF
-,many,TRBV28,TRBJ2-7,TGTGCCAGCAGCCCCCGCAGGACCTACGAGCAGTACTTC,CASSPRRTYEQYF
-,many,TRBV28,TRBJ1-1,TGTGCCAGCAGTCCGACCTTTCAGGGGAACACTGAAGCTTTCTTT,CASSPTFQGNTEAFF
-,many,TRBV30,TRBJ2-5,TGTGCCTGGAGTGCCGGCCTCCGGACCCTTGGAGAGACCCAGTACTTC,CAWSAGLRTLGETQYF
-,many,TRBV29-1,TRBJ2-1,TGCAGCGCCGGCCCATTTACGCAGGGGAGTGAGCAGTTCTTC,CSAGPFTQGSEQFF
-,-,TRBV20-1,TRBJ2-7,TGCAGTGCAGACCGGATAGGAGCGGTGTACGAGCAGTACTTC,CSADRIGAVYEQYF
TRBD1,few,TRBV11-3,TRBJ2-6,TGTGCCAGCAGCACCCGGACAGGGCCAAGCTCTGGGGCCAACGTCCTGACTTTC,CASSTRTGPSSGANVLTF
-,few,TRBV19,TRBJ2-1,TGTGCCAGTAGGTCGGGGGAAACACTATTTTCCTACAATGAGCAGTTCTTC,CASRSGETLFSYNEQFF
TRBD2,many,TRBV12-3/TRBV12-4,TRBJ2-7,TGTGCCAGCAGTTCTCACGGGACTAGCGGAAGCTACGAGCAGTACTTC,CASSSHGTSGSYEQYF
-,few,TRBV5-8,TRBJ2-5,TGTGCCAGCAGCCGAGCCCCAGGCGAGACCCAGTACTTC,CASSRAPGETQYF
-,many,TRBV28,TRBJ2-6,TGTGCCAGCAGTCCCTCCGAGCAGGCTGGGGCCAACGTCCTGACTTTC,CASSPSEQAGANVLTF
-,-,TRBV7-2,TRBJ2-7,TGTGCCAGCAGCTTAGTGCCGGGGCTGGGTAGCGAGCAGTACTTC,CASSLVPGLGSEQYF
-,many,TRBV2,TRBJ1-2,TGTGCCAGCCTGACGCAGGAAGGCTATGGCTACACCTTC,CASLTQEGYGYTF
TRBD1,-,TRBV29-1,TRBJ2-1,TGCAGCGTTGCCGGGACAGAGAATTCTTTTTTGAGTTTTGGGCAGTTCTTC,CSVAGTENSFLSFGQFF
-,-,TRBV13,TRBJ1-4,TGTGCCAGCAGCTTAAGGATAAATAATGAAAAACTGTTTTTT,CASSLRINNEKLFF
-,-,TRBV25-1,TRBJ1-1,TGTGCCAGCAGTTCCACAGAGAGCACTGAAGCTTTCTTT,CASSSTESTEAFF
TRBD1,many,TRBV20-1,TRBJ2-1,TGCAGTGCTAGGACGGGACAGGGGGCGCAAAATGAGCAGTTCTTC,CSARTGQGAQNEQFF
-,few,TRBV6-9,TRBJ1-4,TGTGCCAGCAGTTTACAGGGAAGGAGCAGGTTGAATGAAAAACTGTTTTTT,CASSLQGRSRLNEKLFF
-,few,TRBV7-8,TRBJ2-5,TGTGCCAGCAGCCCGCGGGCGCCTTACGAGACCCAGTACTTC,CASSPRAPYETQYF
-,-,TRBV4-1,TRBJ1-4,TGCGCCAGCAGCCAAGAAAGGGGCCCGGGGGAAAAACTGTTTTTT,CASSQERGPGEKLFF
-,few,TRBV4-1,TRBJ1-2,TGCGCCAGCAGCCAAGAACCCACAGTCAGGGTCCCCTATGGCTACACCTTC,CASSQEPTVRVPYGYTF
TRBD1,many,TRBV5-5,TRBJ2-7,TGTGCCAGCAGCTTGGTTGTAGGGGGCTTCTACGAGCAGTACTTC,CASSLVVGGFYEQYF
-,many,TRBV20-1,TRBJ2-3,TGCAGTGCTAGATGGGGTTCCAACTTACTTGGCCAGTATTTT,CSARWGSNLLGQYF
-,many,TRBV28,TRBJ2-2,TGTGCCAGCAGTTTACCGGCAGGGACCGGGGAGCTGTTTTTT,CASSLPAGTGELFF
-,few,TRBV4-3,TRBJ2-5,TGCGCCAGCAGCCAAGATTTAAGGGAGACCCAGTACTTC,CASSQDLRETQYF
TRBD2,-,TRBV20-1,TRBJ2-3,TGCAGTGCCCTGGGACTAGCGGGAGTTCTCGCAGATACGCAGTATTTT,CSALGLAGVLADTQYF
TRBD2,few,TRBV7-2,TRBJ2-1,TGTGCCAGCAGCTTAGCGGCTAGCGGGAGGAACTACAATGAGCAGTTCTTC,CASSLAASGRNYNEQFF
-,many,TRBV15,TRBJ1-5,TGTGCCACCAGCAGAGCGACGAGTAATAGCAATCAGCCCCAGCATTTT,CATSRATSNSNQPQHF
-,few,TRBV28,TRBJ2-1,TGTGCCAGCAGTCCCCCCGCGGGTCGGCAGTTCTTC,CASSPPAGRQFF
TRBD1,many,TRBV30,TRBJ1-1,TGTGCCTGGAGCAATCCGGGACAGGGGTTCACTGAAGCTTTCTTT,CAWSNPGQGFTEAFF
-,few,TRBV5-6,TRBJ2-7,TGTGCCAGCAATTTTGCGGGTACCTACGAGCAGTACTTC,CASNFAGTYEQYF
-,many,TRBV7-3,TRBJ2-3,TGTGCCAGCAGCTTTATGAGGGGTGATACGCAGTATTTT,CASSFMRGDTQYF
-,many,TRBV12-3/TRBV12-4,TRBJ2-7,TGTGCCAGCAGTTTACGAGGGCTAGGAGATGGCGAGCAGTACTTC,CASSLRGLGDGEQYF
-,many,TRBV10-3,TRBJ1-1,TGTGCCATCAGCGAGCTGAGGGGGGGCACTGAAGCTTTCTTT,CAISELRGGTEAFF
TRBD2,-,TRBV4-1,TRBJ2-7,TGCGCCAGCAGCCAACCGCGGGAGAAGAGCGAGCAGTACTTC,CASSQPREKSEQYF
-,many,TRBV6-1,TRBJ2-1,TGTGCCAGCAGTGGGACAGAAGAATACAATGAGCAGTTCTTC,CASSGTEEYNEQFF
-,many,TRBV28,TRBJ2-7,TGTGCCAGCAGTTCCCCCCGGGCCTTCTCCTACGAGCAGTACTTC,CASSSPRAFSYEQYF
-,-,TRBV5-6,TRBJ1-1,TGTGCCAGCAGCCCAACGGGGAGAGGTGGCACTGAAGCTTTCTTT,CASSPTGRGGTEAFF
-,many,TRBV5-1,TRBJ2-3,TGCGCCAGCAGCTTGGCCGGGACTCCGCTGAGCACAGATACGCAGTATTTT,CASSLAGTPLSTDTQYF
-,once,TRBV11-2,TRBJ1-2,TGTGCCAGCAGTCCAGGAGTGGACAGTCTATTAGGCTACACCTTC,CASSPGVDSLLGYTF
-,-,TRBV18,TRBJ2-7,TGTGCCAGCTCACCACTCGGGAGAGACTACGAGCAGTACTTC,CASSPLGRDYEQYF
TRBD2,few,TRBV10-3,TRBJ2-3,TGTGCCACTCGACTAGCGGGATCCAAAGGGGGCACAGATACGCAGTATTTT,CATRLAGSKGGTDTQYF